This T cell receptor beta chain was sequenced in a study of blood T cell repertoires in COVID-19. The CDR3 consists of 13 residues. In germline, CDR1 is MNHEY, CDR2 SVGAGI. Between the trimmed V and J ends, which lost 2 bases and 7 bases, there was a span of 9 bases. Assay used: immunoSEQ multiplex PCR; TCRdb lists only in-frame clones, some missing. This sample has tens of thousands of clones, with 70% to 90% found just once. The sample comprised peripheral blood. The sequence was obtained from a human donor with active COVID-19. The donor label of this sample is uncertain. The chain is built from TRBV6-5 and TRBJ2-1; D gene unclear. The CDR3 loop is CASSYLGANEQFF. CDR3 DNA sequence: TGTGCCAGCAGTTACCTAGGCGCTAATGAGCAGTTCTTC.